This T cell receptor (beta chain) was recorded in a study of blood T cell repertoires in COVID-19. The CDR3 is made up of 13 amino acids. Germline CDR1 is MNHEY and CDR2 is SMNVEV (reference sequence). V shed 5 bases and J shed 3 bases, with 8 bases lying between them. Methods used by the authors: Amplification from reference gene primers served as the basis for estimated nucleated cell counts. TCRdb's table, derived via immunoSEQ multiplex PCR, lists solely in-frame clones and lacks some. V and J calls and clone size come straight from that table; D and trimming were deduced from the DNA. The sample consists of about 140,000 clones, 84% of them appearing once. Membership in each cohort depended on participant-reported clinical history.

The TCR was taken from a man in his forties with acute COVID-19. V is TRBV27 and J is TRBJ2-4; tentative D call: TRBD2 (6 bases). Sequencing input: PBMCs or T cells enriched from blood (not recorded which). CDR3: CASSLDYKNIQYF. The CDR3 region has the DNA TGTGCCAGCAGTCTGGACTACAAAAACATTCAGTACTTC.